The clone carrying this T cell receptor (beta chain) was counted only a few times. Its antigen is undetermined. Clinicians diagnosed patients from clinical symptoms, serum thyroxine and TRAb, thyroid ultrasound and orbital computed tomography. The sample comes from a study of T cells in Graves' hyperthyroidism and ophthalmopathy. Study findings and constraints: Separation of ophthalmopathy from stable hyperthyroidism was achieved by a 13 V-J model. Clonotypes that were expanded in thyroid above 0.001 mostly appeared in blood too. The model's output predicted ophthalmopathy at a median of 6.5 months prior to onset.

Amplified TCR beta CDR3 regions came from RNA transcripts. HTBI primers drove first-round RT-PCR of the TCR CDR3. TCRdb fed the multiplex PCR reads into MiXCR, producing one record per CDR3 protein. Of 350,000 to 450,000 distinct CDR3 sequences listed, around 14% are singletons. Germline CDR1 is SGHNT and CDR2 is YYREEE (reference sequence). Trimming took 4 bases from V and 6 from J; bases not matched to a gene: 7. The CDR3 has 14 residues. This sequence was found in a woman in her fifties or sixties with Graves' hyperthyroidism. This chain links TRBV5-4 with TRBJ2-1; 7 bases agree with TRBD2. Sequencing used blood. The CDR3 protein is CASSAGLRGNEQFF. The CDR3 DNA is TGTGCCAGCAGCGCGGGACTAAGGGGCAATGAGCAGTTCTTC.